The clone carrying this T cell receptor (beta chain) has at least ten counts. Antigen: not known. The library protocol tagged individual cDNA molecules with unique molecular identifiers. TCRdb reanalysed the 5' RACE reads using MiXCR and keeps one entry per CDR3 protein. The sample has roughly 28,000 distinct CDR3 sequences; around 5.9% are singletons. These data are taken from a study of early T cells in non-severe SARS-CoV-2 infection. Study summary: The input, bulk RNA from unsorted whole blood, was sequenced, and chains were unpaired.

Regarding the study as a whole: VDJdb matches were skewed toward anti-spike CD8 T cell responses.

The CDR3 extends over 15 amino acids. V lost 0 bases and J lost 5, with 13 bases in between. The germline gives CDR1 MNHEY, CDR2 SVGEGT. The rearrangement joins TRBV6-2 or TRBV6-3 to TRBJ2-5; D possibly corresponds to TRBD2 (5 bases). The sample taken for sequencing was whole blood. This clonotype was obtained from an adult who was a healthcare worker with PCR-confirmed SARS-CoV-2 infection or an uninfected control (not recorded which). CDR3 bases: TGTGCCAGCAGTTACTCGGCGGGTGGGTTTGAGACCCAGTACTTC. Amino acids: CASSYSAGGFETQYF.